The T cell receptor beta chain described here comes from a study of cytomegalovirus exposure and HLA in healthy donors. Across the study: The roughly 120 validation repertoires, a later analysis reported, used the same platform as the approximately 730 repertoires from the first cohort.

The table came from immunoSEQ multiplex PCR; TCRdb's copy has only in-frame clones and leaves some out. This sample has more than 55,000 clones, with around 89% found just once. With regard to this clone: Its antigen is undetermined.

The CDR3 extends over 14 amino acids. V was shortened by 6 bases and J by 1 base, with 12 bases between the two germline ends. The V gene's germline CDR1 is KGHSH and CDR2 LQKENI. Study results and limitations: The study listed approximately 170 cytomegalovirus-associated TCR beta chains. In vitro data verified three CMV-associated chains as specific for CMV antigens.

This chain connects TRBV18 to TRBJ1-1; TRBD1 is a possible D gene (6 bases). Sequencing used PBMCs. The sequence was obtained from a woman aged 18-30 years in good health and CMV-seronegative. The CDR3 nucleotides read TGTGCCAGCTCGCCGGGACATCCGAACACTGAAGCTTTCTTT. Translating it yields CASSPGHPNTEAFF.